This T cell receptor beta chain was documented in a study of neoadjuvant anti-PD-1 for oral cavity cancer. Background on the study: Patients without progression got a fourth dose around day 43. Overall study findings and caveats: Only a few patients per response group were TCR-analyzed; validation needed.

TCRdb's copy holds only in-frame clones and misses some; the assay was immunoSEQ multiplex PCR. The sample yields 10,000 to 15,000 clones, 70% to 75% seen once. The germline gives CDR1 SGHVS, CDR2 FQNEAQ. Trimming left V 0 bases short and J 4 bases short, with 15 bases between. The CDR3 extends over 17 amino acids. This clone was observed once. Its target is unknown. The time point denotes: after neoadjuvant nivolumab, at surgical resection. Cohort: HPV-negative, locally advanced oral cavity squamous cell carcinoma patients. Blood cells were analyzed directly, without culture or expansion. The rearrangement links TRBV7-8 to TRBJ2-2; D perhaps matches TRBD2 (5 bases). The source of this sequence is a person between 35 and 79 years old with oral cavity squamous cell carcinoma. Here the sequenced sample was PBMCs, taken after nivolumab (anti-PD-1) treatment. CDR3 nucleotides: TGTGCCAGCAGCTTAGCTGGAGGAGGCAGACCCACCGGGGAGCTGTTTTTT. This sequence encodes CASSLAGGGRPTGELFF. Full variable domain (outside the CDR3, taken from reference TRBV7-8 and TRBJ2-2): GAGVSQSPRYKVAKRGQDVALRCDPISGHVSLFWYQQALGQGPEFLTYFQNEAQLDKSGLPSDRFFAERPEGSVSTLKIQRTQQEDSAVYLCASSLAGGGRPTGELFFGEGSRLTVL.